This entry is about one T cell receptor beta chain. The data were taken from a study of T cells in Graves' hyperthyroidism and ophthalmopathy. For Graves' hyperthyroidism to be stable, ophthalmopathy could not progress within 18 months. Germline V gene sequence: CDR1 SGHRS, CDR2 YFSETQ. Unmatched junction bases numbered 4, after V lost 4 bases and J lost 0 bases. CDR3 size: 15 residues. Amplification targeted TCR beta CDR3 regions from RNA transcripts. The TCR CDR3 was amplified in a first-round RT-PCR using the HTBI primer set. A single record per CDR3 protein comes from TCRdb applying MiXCR to the multiplex PCR reads. The data contain about 500,000 distinct CDR3 sequences, approximately 15% of them singletons.

This receptor was taken from a woman under 30 with Graves' hyperthyroidism. The sample was blood. This rearrangement joins TRBV5-1 to TRBJ1-3; 7 nucleotides line up with TRBD1. The CDR3 sequence is CASSTGQASGNTIYF. The CDR3 region has the DNA TGCGCCAGCAGCACCGGACAGGCCTCTGGAAACACCATATATTTT. The complete variable domain, with remaining parts taken from reference TRBV5-1 and TRBJ1-3, reads KAGVTQTPRYLIKTRGQQVTLSCSPISGHRSVSWYQQTPGQGLQFLFEYFSETQRNKGNFPGRFSGRQFSNSRSEMNVSTLELGDSALYLCASSTGQASGNTIYFGEGSWLTVV.